The rows below give T cell receptor beta chains drawn from one sample of a study of blood T cell repertoires in COVID-19. Measured with immunoSEQ multiplex PCR; TCRdb has only the in-frame clones, and not every one. Of under 350,000 clones listed, approximately 89% are singletons. The sample consisted of PBMCs or T cells enriched from blood (not recorded which). The receptor set was obtained from a woman aged 55 to 70 who had recovered from COVID-19. The CDR3 runs from the conserved cysteine through the conserved F or W. The D gene is left open where the match is weak. A clone size is listed for some rows: how often the clone was seen (once, few, many), or a class if it is expanded.

d_gene	v_gene	j_gene	abundance	CDR3aa	CDR3nt
TRBD2	TRBV20-1	TRBJ2-1	-	CSASSGNSYNEQFF	TGCAGTGCTAGTAGCGGGAACTCCTACAATGAGCAGTTCTTC
-	TRBV13	TRBJ1-1	-	CASSFDRTEAFF	TGTGCCAGCAGCTTTGACAGAACTGAAGCTTTCTTT
TRBD2	TRBV6-5	TRBJ2-1	-	CASSLQLAGEQFF	TGTGCCAGCAGTTTACAACTAGCGGGGGAGCAGTTCTTC
TRBD1	TRBV5-1	TRBJ1-6	-	CASSGGTGVNSPLHF	TGCGCCAGCAGCGGCGGGACAGGGGTTAATTCACCCCTCCACTTT
-	TRBV18	TRBJ2-5	once	CASSPPFEVQETQYF	TGTGCCAGCTCACCACCATTTGAGGTTCAAGAGACCCAGTACTTC
TRBD2	TRBV5-1	TRBJ2-1	-	CASSLVRGGPSYNEQFF	TGCGCCAGCAGCTTGGTGCGGGGGGGCCCGTCCTACAATGAGCAGTTCTTC
-	TRBV25-1	TRBJ1-3	once	CASIDRLLDTIYF	TGTGCCAGCATCGACAGGCTCTTGGACACCATATATTTT
TRBD1	TRBV4-1	TRBJ1-4	-	CASSQDGQGRINEKLFF	TGCGCCAGCAGCCAAGATGGACAGGGGAGAATTAATGAAAAACTGTTTTTT
TRBD1	TRBV18	TRBJ2-7	once	CASSPTRQGGHEQYF	TGTGCCAGCTCACCAACGAGACAGGGTGGTCACGAGCAGTACTTC
-	TRBV7-2	TRBJ2-2	-	CASSLRVARNTGELFF	TGTGCCAGCAGCTTACGGGTAGCACGGAACACCGGGGAGCTGTTTTTT
TRBD1	TRBV6-5	TRBJ1-5	-	CASSRGTGDQPQHF	TGTGCCAGCAGTCGCGGGACAGGGGACCAGCCCCAGCATTTT
-	TRBV25-1	TRBJ1-4	once	CASSEYKRQLVNEKLFF	TGTGCCAGCAGTGAATATAAGAGACAGCTAGTTAATGAAAAACTGTTTTTT
TRBD1	TRBV7-6	TRBJ2-3	-	CASSYRTGGTDTQYF	TGTGCCAGCAGCTATCGGACAGGGGGAACAGATACGCAGTATTTT
TRBD1	TRBV27	TRBJ1-6	-	CASSRQGLGSPLHF	TGTGCCAGCAGTCGACAGGGGTTGGGCTCACCCCTCCACTTT
TRBD2	TRBV10-2	TRBJ2-2	-	CATHAPTGGAGGELFF	TGCGCCACCCACGCTCCCACGGGAGGGGCGGGCGGGGAGCTGTTTTTT
TRBD1	TRBV9	TRBJ2-1	few	CASSVQTGNYNEQFF	TGTGCCAGCAGCGTACAGACAGGGAATTACAATGAGCAGTTCTTC
-	TRBV10-2	TRBJ1-6	-	CASCEGGGGGSPLHF	TGCGCCAGCTGTGAGGGCGGGGGGGGAGGTTCACCCCTCCACTTT
-	TRBV2	TRBJ1-3	few	CASSEAEASTIYF	TGTGCCAGCAGTGAAGCAGAGGCGTCCACCATATATTTT
-	TRBV14	TRBJ1-2	-	CASSVNSGYGYTF	TGTGCCAGCAGCGTGAATTCAGGGTATGGCTACACCTTC
TRBD2	TRBV19	TRBJ2-7	-	CASSEGGKALAGSYEQYF	TGTGCCAGTAGTGAAGGTGGAAAGGCGCTAGCGGGGTCCTACGAGCAGTACTTC
TRBD1	TRBV2	TRBJ2-1	-	CASSELGQGYNEQFF	TGTGCCAGCAGTGAACTGGGACAGGGGTACAATGAGCAGTTCTTC
TRBD2	TRBV19	TRBJ2-1	-	CASSMSGGGSNEQFF	TGTGCCAGTAGTATGTCCGGGGGGGGCTCCAATGAGCAGTTCTTC
-	TRBV28	TRBJ1-3	-	CASSPRGASGNTIYF	TGTGCCAGCAGCCCCCGCGGGGCCTCTGGAAACACCATATATTTT
-	TRBV28	TRBJ2-5	-	CASIPGHLIQETQYF	TGTGCCAGCATTCCGGGACACTTAATCCAAGAGACCCAGTACTTC
-	TRBV29-1	TRBJ1-4	-	CSVVPATNEKLFF	TGCAGCGTTGTCCCAGCAACTAATGAAAAACTGTTTTTT
-	TRBV6-5	TRBJ1-1	-	CASSYSPQTEAFF	TGTGCCAGCAGTTACTCCCCCCAGACTGAAGCTTTCTTT
TRBD2	TRBV9	TRBJ2-2	-	CASSVVAGANTGELFF	TGTGCCAGCAGCGTAGTCGCGGGGGCGAACACCGGGGAGCTGTTTTTT
-	TRBV5-1	TRBJ1-3	-	CASSSAGPPGNTIYF	TGCGCCAGCAGCTCGGCTGGGCCTCCTGGAAACACCATATATTTT
-	TRBV2	TRBJ1-1	-	CASRRDSNTEAFF	TGTGCCAGCAGACGCGACAGTAACACTGAAGCTTTCTTT
-	TRBV27	TRBJ2-2	once	CASSPGQTGELFF	TGTGCCAGCAGTCCCGGACAGACCGGGGAGCTGTTTTTT
-	TRBV6-5	TRBJ1-2	-	CASSSGWEGVKYGYTF	TGTGCCAGCAGTTCTGGGTGGGAGGGGGTAAAGTATGGCTACACCTTC
-	TRBV30	TRBJ2-2	-	CAWSSVDTGELFF	TGTGCCTGGAGTTCAGTGGACACCGGGGAGCTGTTTTTT
TRBD1	TRBV5-1	TRBJ2-7	-	CASSLEGTEKRAYEQYF	TGCGCCAGCAGCTTGGAAGGGACAGAAAAGAGGGCCTACGAGCAGTACTTC
TRBD2	TRBV7-9	TRBJ2-2	-	CASSPLGLAGAVGELFF	TGTGCCAGCAGCCCCCTGGGACTAGCGGGAGCAGTCGGGGAGCTGTTTTTT
TRBD1	TRBV5-1	TRBJ1-3	-	CASRPDPRRGQAGNTIYF	TGCGCCAGCAGACCAGACCCTCGGAGGGGGCAGGCTGGAAACACCATATATTTT
-	TRBV28	TRBJ2-1	-	CASSFRTVAYNEQFF	TGTGCCAGCAGTTTCCGGACAGTAGCCTACAATGAGCAGTTCTTC
TRBD2	TRBV10-3	TRBJ2-1	-	CAISTGGGVYNEQFF	TGTGCCATCTCCACGGGTGGGGGGGTATACAATGAGCAGTTCTTC
TRBD1	TRBV5-4	TRBJ1-1	-	CASSQDRGVAFF	TGTGCCAGCAGCCAGGACAGGGGGGTAGCTTTCTTT
-	TRBV19	TRBJ1-1	-	CASSIQGPRGTEAFF	TGTGCCAGTAGTATACAGGGCCCAAGAGGCACTGAAGCTTTCTTT
TRBD1	TRBV24-1	TRBJ1-6	-	CATSDTGVPPLHF	TGTGCCACCAGTGATACAGGGGTCCCACCCCTCCACTTT
-	TRBV2	TRBJ2-7	-	CASSPTRLKGSEQYF	TGTGCCAGCAGTCCAACCCGACTAAAAGGTTCCGAGCAGTACTTC
-	TRBV27	TRBJ2-6	-	CASSFGSSGANVLTF	TGTGCCAGCAGTTTTGGGAGCTCTGGGGCCAACGTCCTGACTTTC
TRBD2	TRBV29-1	TRBJ2-1	-	CSVLAGGPGNEQFF	TGCAGCGTCCTAGCGGGAGGGCCTGGAAATGAGCAGTTCTTC
-	TRBV3-1/TRBV3-2	TRBJ1-1	-	CASNYRENTEAFF	TGTGCCAGCAATTACAGGGAGAACACTGAAGCTTTCTTT
TRBD1	TRBV13	TRBJ1-5	few	CASSLNGPTRDRPLHSNQPQHF	TGTGCCAGCAGCTTAAACGGTCCCACCCGGGACAGGCCACTTCATAGCAATCAGCCCCAGCATTTT
-	TRBV3-1/TRBV3-2	TRBJ2-5	-	CASSVYSGTQYF	TGTGCCAGCAGCGTCTATAGCGGGACCCAGTACTTC